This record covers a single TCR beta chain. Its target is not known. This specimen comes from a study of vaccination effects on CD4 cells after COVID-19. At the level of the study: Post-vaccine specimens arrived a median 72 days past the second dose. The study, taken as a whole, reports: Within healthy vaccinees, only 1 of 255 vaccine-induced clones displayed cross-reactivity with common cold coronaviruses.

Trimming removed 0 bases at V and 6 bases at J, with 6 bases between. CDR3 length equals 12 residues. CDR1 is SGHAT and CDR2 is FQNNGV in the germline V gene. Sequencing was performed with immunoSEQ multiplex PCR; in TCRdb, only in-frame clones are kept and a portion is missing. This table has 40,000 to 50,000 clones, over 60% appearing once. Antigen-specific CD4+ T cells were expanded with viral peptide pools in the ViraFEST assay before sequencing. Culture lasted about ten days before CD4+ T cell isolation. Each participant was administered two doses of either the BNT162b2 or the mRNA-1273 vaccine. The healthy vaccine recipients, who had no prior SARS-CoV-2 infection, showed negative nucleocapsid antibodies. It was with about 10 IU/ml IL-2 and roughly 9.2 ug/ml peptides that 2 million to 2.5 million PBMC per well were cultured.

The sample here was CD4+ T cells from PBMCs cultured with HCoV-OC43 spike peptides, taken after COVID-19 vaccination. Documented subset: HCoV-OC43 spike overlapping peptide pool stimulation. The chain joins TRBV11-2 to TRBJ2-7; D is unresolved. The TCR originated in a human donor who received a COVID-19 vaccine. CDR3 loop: CASSLEGREQYF. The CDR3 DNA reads TGTGCCAGCAGCTTAGAAGGACGCGAGCAGTACTTC.